The clone carrying this TCR beta chain was counted ten times or more. From RNA transcripts, TCR beta CDR3 regions were amplified. TCR CDR3 underwent first-round RT-PCR with the HTBI primer set. TCRdb analysed the multiplex PCR reads with MiXCR anew, one entry per CDR3 protein. The sample includes some 400,000 distinct CDR3 sequences, 14% seen only once; the top ten take 11%. This sample was included in a study of T cells in Graves' hyperthyroidism and ophthalmopathy. Stable Graves' hyperthyroidism denoted no ophthalmopathy progression over 18 months. CDR1 and CDR2 from the germline V gene are MNHEY and SMNVEV (reference sequence). This CDR3 region has 20 residues. V was trimmed by 6 bases and J by 4 bases, leaving 33 bases between them.

Sequencing input: blood. The source is a woman aged 55-70 years with Graves' hyperthyroidism. V is TRBV27 and J is TRBJ1-1, with D possibly matching TRBD1 (5 bases). The CDR3 protein is CASSLVGRLDQRPKGTEAFF. The CDR3 DNA is TGTGCCAGCAGCCTAGTGGGACGGCTCGATCAACGACCCAAGGGCACTGAAGCTTTCTTT.